Detailed here is one T cell receptor beta chain. These data are taken from a study of blood T cell repertoires in COVID-19. Study-wide background: The origin of the acute and convalescent COVID-19 samples was the United States, Italy and Spain.

Method: immunoSEQ multiplex PCR; TCRdb's copy keeps in-frame clones and lacks some. The table shows some 200,000 clones, with 70% to 90% occurring only once. This CDR3 is built from 17 residues. This receptor was obtained from a human donor in a cohort sampled during active COVID-19. This chain links TRBV21-1 with TRBJ2-7; the D call of TRBD1 is as the table states it, not checked on the DNA. TRBV21-1 is reported as a pseudogene. The sample was peripheral blood. The CDR3 loop is CASSTNPEGQGGREQYF. The CDR3 DNA reads as TGTGCCAGCAGCACGAATCCAGAGGGACAGGGGGGGCGCGAGCAGTACTTC.